This TCR beta chain was sequenced during a study of T-cell memory formation after mild COVID-19 (dated by TCRdb to the early 2020s). Some background on the complete study: Most TCR sequence clusters were specific to one of the two donors. Longitudinal TCRalpha and TCRbeta repertoire sequencing tracked T-cell clones expanding and contracting after mild COVID-19 in a couple of donors. Two young, previously healthy adult volunteers, one female and one male, were included in the cohort. Here is what the overall study found, with its caveats: SARS-CoV-2 specificity of the second-wave clones peaking on day 37 was not confirmed. Contracting CD4+ clones were located mainly in the CM and EM memory subsets, whereas CD8+ clones were found to be enriched in EMRA. Some responding clones were detected in pre-infection memory, which suggested that pre-existing cross-reactive memory T cells had joined the SARS-CoV-2 response. The study covered only two mild cases, and larger cohorts including severe cases with pre-infection samples were considered necessary. Balanced CD4/CD8 phenotypes were observed for clones contracting from day 15 to 85, whereas a bias towards CD4+ was observed for a second wave of clones expanding from day 15 to 37.

Worth noting for this clonotype: It lacks a known antigen. There are no base qualities to consult, and no much larger clone falls within one base.

Ficoll-Paque density gradient centrifugation was the method used to isolate PBMCs. Sequencing used an Illumina NovaSeq 6000. TCRalpha and TCRbeta cDNA libraries were built by 5'RACE with constant-segment primers, adding sample barcodes and unique molecular identifiers. Trizol reagent was used to extract RNA from every sample. The libraries were amplified in two PCR steps, and the second step added a second sample barcode and Illumina TruSeq adapters. Sequencing of libraries was performed on an Illumina NovaSeq with 2 x 150 bp paired-end reads. On the authors' methods: Demultiplexing of reads and collapsing into UMI-guided consensus sequences were performed with migec v1.2.7. Using mixcr v2.1.11, UMI consensuses were aligned to TRA and TRB V and J templates and then assembled into clonotypes. A clonotype was counted as expanded or contracted only when both edgeR and NoisET called the clonotype significant, with the noise models trained on biological replicates. For edgeR calls, the cutoffs were a false discovery rate-adjusted p below 0.01 and a log2 fold-change threshold of 1. As an exploratory analysis of dynamics, max-normalized trajectories of the 1000 most abundant clonotypes were examined by PCA with hierarchical clustering. Separately sequenced CD4+ and CD8+ repertoires were used to assign the CD4 or CD8 phenotype of responding clones. TCRdb itself trimmed the public reads at Q25 with fastp, ran MiXCR and retained productive beta chains. When rows share a CDR3 protein, they turn into one entry using the most common DNA and genes. The V and J calls here are based on TCRdb, not the publication. The sample records 300,000 or so distinct CDR3 sequences, roughly 17% of which are singletons. In total, the top ten clones hold 20% to 25% of the sample.

Sequencing was done on a sample of PBMCs or a T cell subset sorted from them (not recorded which). The clonotype comes from a man younger than 35 who had mild COVID-19 (a few samples of this study predate the infection). The sample titles of this study are shuffled in the database, so cell type and time point are left out; the donor was told from shared clones.

The DNA sequence reads TGTGCCAGCAGTGGGACGGGAGGGAACTACGAGCAGTACTTC. This translates into CASSGTGGNYEQYF. This chain is built from TRBV2 and TRBJ2-7, with TRBD2 identical over 8 junction bases. CDR3 length: 14 amino acids, cysteine to phenylalanine. Only the CDR3 portion is preserved as DNA: 42 bases, with reading frame beginning at the first base. Germline trimming: 4 bases from V, 3 bases from J; junction bases outside gene matches: 5. CDR1 and CDR2 are drawn from the germline V gene: SNHLY, FYNNEI.